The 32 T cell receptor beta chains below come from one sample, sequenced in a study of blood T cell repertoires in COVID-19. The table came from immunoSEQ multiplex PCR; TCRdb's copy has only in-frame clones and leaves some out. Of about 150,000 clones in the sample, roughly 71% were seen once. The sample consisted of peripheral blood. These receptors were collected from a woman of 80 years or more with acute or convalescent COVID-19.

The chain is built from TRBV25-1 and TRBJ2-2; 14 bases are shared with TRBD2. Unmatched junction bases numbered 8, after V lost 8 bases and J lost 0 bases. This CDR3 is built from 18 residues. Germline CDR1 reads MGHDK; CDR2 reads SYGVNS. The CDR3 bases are TGTGCCAGCTCTCCGGGACTAGCGGGGGTCACGAACACCGGGGAGCTGTTTTTT. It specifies CASSPGLAGVTNTGELFF.

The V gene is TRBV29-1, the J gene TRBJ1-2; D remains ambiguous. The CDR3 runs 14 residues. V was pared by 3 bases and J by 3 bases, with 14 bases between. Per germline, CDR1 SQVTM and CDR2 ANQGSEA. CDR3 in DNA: TGCAGCGTTGAGAGAGGGCTTTCAGACTATGGCTACACCTTC. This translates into CSVERGLSDYGYTF.

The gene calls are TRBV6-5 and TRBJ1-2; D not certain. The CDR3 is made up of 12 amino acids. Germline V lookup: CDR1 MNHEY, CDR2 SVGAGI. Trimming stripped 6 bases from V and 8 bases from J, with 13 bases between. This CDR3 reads CASRRGPVGYTF. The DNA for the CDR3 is TGTGCCAGCAGACGGGGTCCGGTGGGCTACACCTTC.

The CDR3 protein is CASSPPSSANEQFF. In DNA form, the CDR3 reads TGTGCCAGCTCACCACCGTCTAGCGCCAATGAGCAGTTCTTC. The V and J genes are TRBV18 and TRBJ2-1, with TRBD2 as a possible D gene (6 bases). Germline CDR1 KGHSH, CDR2 LQKENI. The CDR3 spans 14 residues. Trimming took 0 bases from V and 6 from J, leaving 9 bases between them.

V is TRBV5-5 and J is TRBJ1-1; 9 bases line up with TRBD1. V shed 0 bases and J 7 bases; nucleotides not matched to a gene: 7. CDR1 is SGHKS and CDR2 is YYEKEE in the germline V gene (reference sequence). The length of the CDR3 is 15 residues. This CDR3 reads CASSLARTGVVEAFF. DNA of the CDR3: TGTGCCAGCAGCTTGGCCAGGACAGGGGTCGTTGAAGCTTTCTTT.

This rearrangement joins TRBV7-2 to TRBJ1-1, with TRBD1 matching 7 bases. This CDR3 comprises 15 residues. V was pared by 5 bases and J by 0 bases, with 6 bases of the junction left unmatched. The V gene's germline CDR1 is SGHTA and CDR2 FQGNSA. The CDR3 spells CASSARQGMNTEAFF. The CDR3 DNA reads TGTGCCAGCAGCGCAAGACAGGGTATGAACACTGAAGCTTTCTTT.

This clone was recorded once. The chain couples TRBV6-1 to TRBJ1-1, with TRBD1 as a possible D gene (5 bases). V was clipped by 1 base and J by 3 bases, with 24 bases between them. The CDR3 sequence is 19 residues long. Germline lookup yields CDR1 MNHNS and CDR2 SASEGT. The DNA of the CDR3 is TGTGCCAGCAGTGAAGAAGGTGGACGGTCAGGGACTGGAGACACTGAAGCTTTCTTT. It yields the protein CASSEEGGRSGTGDTEAFF.

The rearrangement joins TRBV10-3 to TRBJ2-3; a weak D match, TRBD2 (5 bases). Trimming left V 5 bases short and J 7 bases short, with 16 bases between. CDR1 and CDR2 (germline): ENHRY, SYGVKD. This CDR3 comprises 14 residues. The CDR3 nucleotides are TGTGCCATCAGTCCGGGGAGTACCCAAAATACGCAGTATTTT. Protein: CAISPGSTQNTQYF.

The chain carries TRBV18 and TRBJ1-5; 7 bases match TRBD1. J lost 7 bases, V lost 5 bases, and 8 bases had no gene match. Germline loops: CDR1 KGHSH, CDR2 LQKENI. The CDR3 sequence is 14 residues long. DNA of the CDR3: TGTGCCAGCTCAGAAAAGGGGGCAGGCCAGCCCCAGCATTTT. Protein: CASSEKGAGQPQHF.

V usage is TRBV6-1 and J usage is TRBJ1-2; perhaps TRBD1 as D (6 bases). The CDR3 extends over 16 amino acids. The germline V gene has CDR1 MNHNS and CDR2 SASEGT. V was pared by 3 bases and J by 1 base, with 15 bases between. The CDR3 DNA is TGTGCCAGCAGTGATTCACAGGGCGCCGGTAACTATGGCTACACCTTC. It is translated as CASSDSQGAGNYGYTF.

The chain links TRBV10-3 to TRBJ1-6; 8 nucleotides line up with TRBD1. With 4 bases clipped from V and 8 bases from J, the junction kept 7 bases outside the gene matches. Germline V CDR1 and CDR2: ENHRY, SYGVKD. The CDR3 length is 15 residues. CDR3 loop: CAISGPGTGYSPLHF. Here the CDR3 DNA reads TGTGCCATCAGTGGACCAGGGACAGGATATTCACCCCTCCACTTT.

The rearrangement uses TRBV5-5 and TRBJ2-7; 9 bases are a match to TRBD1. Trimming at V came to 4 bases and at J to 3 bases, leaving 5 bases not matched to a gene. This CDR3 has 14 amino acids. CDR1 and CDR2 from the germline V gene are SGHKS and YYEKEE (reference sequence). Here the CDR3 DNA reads TGTGCCAGCAGCCGGGGACAGGGAGGCTACGAGCAGTACTTC. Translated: CASSRGQGGYEQYF.

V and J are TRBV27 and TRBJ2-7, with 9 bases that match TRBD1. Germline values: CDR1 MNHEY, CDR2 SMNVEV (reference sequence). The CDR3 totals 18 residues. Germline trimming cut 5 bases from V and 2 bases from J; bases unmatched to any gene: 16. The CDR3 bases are TGTGCCAGCAGTCCCAGACCCCCACTCGGGACAGGGACCTACGAGCAGTACTTC. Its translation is CASSPRPPLGTGTYEQYF.

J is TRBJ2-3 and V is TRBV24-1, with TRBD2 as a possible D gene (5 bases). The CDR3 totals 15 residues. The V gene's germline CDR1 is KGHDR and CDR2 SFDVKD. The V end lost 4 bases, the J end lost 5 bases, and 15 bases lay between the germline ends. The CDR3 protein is CATSDPRTGKDTQYF. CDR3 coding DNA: TGTGCCACCAGTGACCCCCGGACTGGGAAAGATACGCAGTATTTT.

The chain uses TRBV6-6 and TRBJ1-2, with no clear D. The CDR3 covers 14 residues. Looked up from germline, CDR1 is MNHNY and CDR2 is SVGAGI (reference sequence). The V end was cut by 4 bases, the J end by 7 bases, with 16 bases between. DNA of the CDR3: TGTGCCAGCAGTTCCCTATCGCCACCTCTTGGCTACACCTTC. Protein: CASSSLSPPLGYTF.

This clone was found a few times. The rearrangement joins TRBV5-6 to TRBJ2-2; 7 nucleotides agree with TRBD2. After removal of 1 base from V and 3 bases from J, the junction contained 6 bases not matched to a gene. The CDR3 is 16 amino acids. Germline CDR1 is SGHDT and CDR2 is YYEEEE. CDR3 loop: CASSLIGTTYTGELFF. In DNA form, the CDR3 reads TGTGCCAGCAGCTTGATCGGGACTACCTACACCGGGGAGCTGTTTTTT.

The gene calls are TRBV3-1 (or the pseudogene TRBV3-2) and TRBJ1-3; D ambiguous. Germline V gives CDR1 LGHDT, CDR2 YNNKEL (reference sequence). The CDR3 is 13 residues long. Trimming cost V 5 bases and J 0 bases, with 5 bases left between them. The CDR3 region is CASSGSSGNTIYF. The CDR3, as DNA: TGTGCCAGCAGCGGCTCCTCTGGAAACACCATATATTTT.

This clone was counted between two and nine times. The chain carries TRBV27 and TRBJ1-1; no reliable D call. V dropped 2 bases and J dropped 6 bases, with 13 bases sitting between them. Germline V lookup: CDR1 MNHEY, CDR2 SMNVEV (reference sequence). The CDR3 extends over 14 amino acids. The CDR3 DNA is TGTGCCAGCAGTTTACGTTGGGCAGATGCTGAAGCTTTCTTT. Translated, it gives CASSLRWADAEAFF.

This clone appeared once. The CDR3, as DNA: TGCAGCGTCCAACAGGGGCAATATGGCTACACCTTC. This translates into CSVQQGQYGYTF. V is TRBV29-1 and J is TRBJ1-2; TRBD1 matches at 7 bases. The germline CDR1 and CDR2 sequences are SQVTM and ANQGSEA. CDR3 size: 12 residues. The J segment lost 5 bases and the V segment lost 6 bases, leaving 6 bases of the junction unmatched.

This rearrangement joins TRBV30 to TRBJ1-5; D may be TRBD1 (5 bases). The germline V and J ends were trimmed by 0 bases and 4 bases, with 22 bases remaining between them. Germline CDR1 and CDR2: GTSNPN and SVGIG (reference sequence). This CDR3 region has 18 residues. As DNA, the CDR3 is TGTGCCTGGAGTGTTGGACAAGGACCCCAATTATCTAATCAGCCCCAGCATTTT. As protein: CAWSVGQGPQLSNQPQHF. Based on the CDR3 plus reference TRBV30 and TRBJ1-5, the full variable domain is SQTIHQWPATLVQPVGSPLSLECTVEGTSNPNLYWYRQAAGRGLQLLFYSVGIGQISSEVPQNLSASRPQDRQFILSSKKLLLSDSGFYLCAWSVGQGPQLSNQPQHFGDGTRLSIL.

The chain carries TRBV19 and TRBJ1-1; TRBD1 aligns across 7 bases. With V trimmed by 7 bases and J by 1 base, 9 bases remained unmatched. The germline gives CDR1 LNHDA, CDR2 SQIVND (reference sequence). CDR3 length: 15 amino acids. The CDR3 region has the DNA TGTGCCAGTAAGAACACAGGGGCCTCGAACACTGAAGCTTTCTTT. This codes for CASKNTGASNTEAFF.

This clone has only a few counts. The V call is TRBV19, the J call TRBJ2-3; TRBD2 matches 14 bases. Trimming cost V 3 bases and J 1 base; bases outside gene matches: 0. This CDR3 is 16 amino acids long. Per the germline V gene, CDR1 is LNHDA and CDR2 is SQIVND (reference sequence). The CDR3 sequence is CASSMGLAGGTDTQYF. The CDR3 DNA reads TGTGCCAGTAGTATGGGACTAGCGGGAGGCACAGATACGCAGTATTTT.

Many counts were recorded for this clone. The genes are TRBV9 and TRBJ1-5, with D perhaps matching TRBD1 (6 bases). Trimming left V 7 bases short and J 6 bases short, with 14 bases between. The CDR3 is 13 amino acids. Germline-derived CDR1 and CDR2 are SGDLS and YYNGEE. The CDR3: CASSPGVGQPQHF. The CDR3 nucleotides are TGTGCCAGCTCCCCAGGGGTAGGTCAGCCCCAGCATTTT.

CDR3 in amino acids: CASSYTANTEAFF. The CDR3 region has the DNA TGTGCCAGTAGTTATACAGCCAACACTGAAGCTTTCTTT. The chain is built from TRBV19 and TRBJ1-1, with D unclear. This CDR3 is 13 amino acids long. Germline values: CDR1 LNHDA, CDR2 SQIVND (reference sequence). Trimming took off 5 bases at V and 2 bases at J, with 9 bases between the two ends.

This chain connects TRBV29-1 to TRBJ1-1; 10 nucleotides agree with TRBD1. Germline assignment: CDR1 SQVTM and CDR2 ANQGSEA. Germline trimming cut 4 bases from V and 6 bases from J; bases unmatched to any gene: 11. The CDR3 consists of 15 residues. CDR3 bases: TGCAGCGTTGTATTAGGGACAGGGGTGGAGGCTGAAGCTTTCTTT. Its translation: CSVVLGTGVEAEAFF.

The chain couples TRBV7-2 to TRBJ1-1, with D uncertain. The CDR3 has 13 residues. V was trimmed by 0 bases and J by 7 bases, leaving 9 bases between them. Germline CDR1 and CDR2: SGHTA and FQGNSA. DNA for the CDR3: TGTGCCAGCAGCTTAGCAGCAAGAAGTGAAGCTTTCTTT. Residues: CASSLAARSEAFF. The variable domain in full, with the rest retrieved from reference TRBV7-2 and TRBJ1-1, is GAGVSQSPSNKVTEKGKDVELRCDPISGHTALYWYRQSLGQGLEFLIYFQGNSAPDKSGLPSDRFSAERTGGSVSTLTIQRTQQEDSAVYLCASSLAARSEAFFGQGTRLTVV.

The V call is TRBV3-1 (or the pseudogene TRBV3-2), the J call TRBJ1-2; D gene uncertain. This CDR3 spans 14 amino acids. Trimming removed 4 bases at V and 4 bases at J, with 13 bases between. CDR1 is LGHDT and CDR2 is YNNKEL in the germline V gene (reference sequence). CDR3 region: CASSLDIGSYGYTF. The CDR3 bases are TGTGCCAGCAGCCTCGACATTGGTAGCTATGGCTACACCTTC.

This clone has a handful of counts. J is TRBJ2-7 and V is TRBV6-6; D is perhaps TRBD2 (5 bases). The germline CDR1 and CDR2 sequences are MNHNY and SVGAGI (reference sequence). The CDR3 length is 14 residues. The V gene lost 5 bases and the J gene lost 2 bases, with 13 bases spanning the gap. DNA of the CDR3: TGTGCCAGCAGTCCGCGGACTCCAGCCTACGAGCAGTACTTC. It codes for CASSPRTPAYEQYF.

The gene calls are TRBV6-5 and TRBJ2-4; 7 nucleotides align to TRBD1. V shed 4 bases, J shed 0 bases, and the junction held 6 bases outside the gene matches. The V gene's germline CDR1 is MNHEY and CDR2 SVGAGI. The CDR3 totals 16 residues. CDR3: CASSSGQFLAKNIQYF. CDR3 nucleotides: TGTGCCAGCAGTTCGGGACAGTTCCTAGCCAAAAACATTCAGTACTTC.

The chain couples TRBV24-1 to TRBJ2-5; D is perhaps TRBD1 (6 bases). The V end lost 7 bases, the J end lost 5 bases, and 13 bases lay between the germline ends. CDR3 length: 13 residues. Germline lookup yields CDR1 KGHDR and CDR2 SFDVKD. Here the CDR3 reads CATRGADEETQYF. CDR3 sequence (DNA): TGTGCCACCAGGGGGGCCGACGAGGAGACCCAGTACTTC.

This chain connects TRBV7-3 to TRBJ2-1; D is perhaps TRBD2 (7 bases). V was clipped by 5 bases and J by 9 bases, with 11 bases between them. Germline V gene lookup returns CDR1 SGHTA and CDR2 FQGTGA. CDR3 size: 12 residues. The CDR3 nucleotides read TGTGCCAGCAGCCCGGGGGGCCTTGAGCAGTTCTTC. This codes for CASSPGGLEQFF.

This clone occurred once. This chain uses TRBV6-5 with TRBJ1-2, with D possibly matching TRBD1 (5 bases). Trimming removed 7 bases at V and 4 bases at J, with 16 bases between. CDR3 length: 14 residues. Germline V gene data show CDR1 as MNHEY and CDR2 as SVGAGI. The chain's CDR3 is CASIGSTDLYGYTF. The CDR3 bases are TGTGCCAGCATCGGGTCGACAGACCTCTATGGCTACACCTTC.